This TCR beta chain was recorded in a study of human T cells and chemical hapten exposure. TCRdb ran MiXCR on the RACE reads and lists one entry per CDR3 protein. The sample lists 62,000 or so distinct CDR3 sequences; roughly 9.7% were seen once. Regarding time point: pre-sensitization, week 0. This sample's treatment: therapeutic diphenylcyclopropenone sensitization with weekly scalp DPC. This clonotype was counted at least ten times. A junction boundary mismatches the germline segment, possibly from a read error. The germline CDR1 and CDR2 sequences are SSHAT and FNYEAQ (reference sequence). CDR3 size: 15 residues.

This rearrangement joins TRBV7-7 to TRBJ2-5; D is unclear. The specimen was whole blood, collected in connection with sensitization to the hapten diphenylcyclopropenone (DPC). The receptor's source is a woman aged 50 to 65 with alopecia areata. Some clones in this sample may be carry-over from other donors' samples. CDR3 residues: CASSLVGLTQETQYF. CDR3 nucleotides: TGTGCTAGCAGCTTAGTTGGCCTGACGCAAGAGACCCAGTACTTC.